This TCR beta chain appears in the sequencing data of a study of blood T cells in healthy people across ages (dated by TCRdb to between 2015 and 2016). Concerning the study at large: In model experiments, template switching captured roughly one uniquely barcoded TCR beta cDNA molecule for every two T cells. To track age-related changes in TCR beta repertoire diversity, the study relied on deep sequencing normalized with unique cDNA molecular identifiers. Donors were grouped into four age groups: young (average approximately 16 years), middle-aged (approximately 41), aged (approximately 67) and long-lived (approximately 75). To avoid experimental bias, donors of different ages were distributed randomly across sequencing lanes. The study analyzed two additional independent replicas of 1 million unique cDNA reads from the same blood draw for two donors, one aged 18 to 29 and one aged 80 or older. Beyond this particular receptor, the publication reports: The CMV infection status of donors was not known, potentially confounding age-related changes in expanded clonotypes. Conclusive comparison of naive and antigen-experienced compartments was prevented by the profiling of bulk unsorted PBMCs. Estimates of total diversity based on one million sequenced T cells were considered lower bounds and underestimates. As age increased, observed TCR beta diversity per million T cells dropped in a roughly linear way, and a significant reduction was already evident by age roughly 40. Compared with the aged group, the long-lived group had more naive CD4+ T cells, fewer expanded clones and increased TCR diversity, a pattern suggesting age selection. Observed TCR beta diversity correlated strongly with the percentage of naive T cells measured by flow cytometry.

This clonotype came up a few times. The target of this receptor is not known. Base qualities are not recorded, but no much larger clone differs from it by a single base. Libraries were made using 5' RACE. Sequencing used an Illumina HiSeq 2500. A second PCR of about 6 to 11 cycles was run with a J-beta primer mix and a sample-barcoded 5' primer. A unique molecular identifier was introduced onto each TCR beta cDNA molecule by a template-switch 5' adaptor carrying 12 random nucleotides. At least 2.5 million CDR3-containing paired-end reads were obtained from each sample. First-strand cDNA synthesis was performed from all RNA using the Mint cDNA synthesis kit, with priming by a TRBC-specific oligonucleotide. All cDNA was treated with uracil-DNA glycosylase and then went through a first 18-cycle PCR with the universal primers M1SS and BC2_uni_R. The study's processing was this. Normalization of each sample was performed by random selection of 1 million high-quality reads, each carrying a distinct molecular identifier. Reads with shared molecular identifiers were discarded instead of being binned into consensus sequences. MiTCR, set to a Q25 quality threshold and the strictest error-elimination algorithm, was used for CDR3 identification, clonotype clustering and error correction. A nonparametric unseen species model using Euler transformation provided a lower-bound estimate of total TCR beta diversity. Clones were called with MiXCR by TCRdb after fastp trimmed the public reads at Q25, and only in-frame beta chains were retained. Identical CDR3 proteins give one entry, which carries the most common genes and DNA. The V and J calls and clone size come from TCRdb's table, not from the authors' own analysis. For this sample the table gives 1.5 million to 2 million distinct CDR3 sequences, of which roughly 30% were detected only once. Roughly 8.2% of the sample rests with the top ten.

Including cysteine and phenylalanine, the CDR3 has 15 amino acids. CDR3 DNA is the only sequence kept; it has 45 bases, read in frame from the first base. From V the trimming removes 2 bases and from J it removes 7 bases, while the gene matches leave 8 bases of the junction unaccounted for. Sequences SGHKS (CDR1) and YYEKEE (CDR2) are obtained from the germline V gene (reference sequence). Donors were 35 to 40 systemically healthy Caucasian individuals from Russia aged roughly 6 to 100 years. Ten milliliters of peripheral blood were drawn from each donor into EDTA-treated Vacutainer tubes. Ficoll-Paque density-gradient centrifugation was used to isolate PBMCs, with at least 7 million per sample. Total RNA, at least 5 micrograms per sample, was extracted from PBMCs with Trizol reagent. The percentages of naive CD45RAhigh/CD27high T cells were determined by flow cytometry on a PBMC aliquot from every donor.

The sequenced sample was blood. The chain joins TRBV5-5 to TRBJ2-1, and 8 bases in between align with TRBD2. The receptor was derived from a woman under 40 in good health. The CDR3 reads CASSLAGAMMNEQFF. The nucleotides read TGTGCCAGCAGCTTAGCGGGAGCCATGATGAATGAGCAGTTCTTC.